Below, 12 T cell receptor beta chains from the same sample are listed, as sequenced in a study of T cells in Graves' hyperthyroidism and ophthalmopathy. Amplification yielded TCR beta CDR3 regions, with RNA transcripts as the source. First-round RT-PCR of the TCR CDR3 relied on the HTBI primer set. TCRdb reprocessed the multiplex PCR reads via MiXCR and lists one record per CDR3 protein. The sample holds 250,000 to 300,000 distinct CDR3 sequences; over 12% are singletons and the top ten take over 30%. Sequencing was carried out using blood. The receptors were sampled from a woman aged 45-60 years with Graves' hyperthyroidism that later progressed to Graves' ophthalmopathy.

The J gene is TRBJ1-2, the V gene TRBV29-1; 7 bases match TRBD1. The CDR3 spans 11 residues. The V gene end was trimmed by 5 bases and the J gene end by 8 bases; junction bases not matched to a gene: 5. Germline-derived CDR1 and CDR2 are SQVTM and ANQGSEA. CDR3 protein: CSVTGAGGYTF. CDR3 bases: TGCAGCGTTACAGGGGCGGGAGGCTACACCTTC.

At least ten counts were recorded for this clonotype. The chain has TRBV5-1 and TRBJ1-1; TRBD1 is a possible D gene (5 bases). CDR1 and CDR2 from the germline V gene are SGHRS and YFSETQ. This CDR3 comprises 14 residues. The germline V and J ends were trimmed by 0 bases and 4 bases, with 10 bases remaining between them. In nucleotides, the CDR3 is TGCGCCAGCAGCTTGGTCAGCCAGGGCACTGAAGCTTTCTTT. Amino acid sequence: CASSLVSQGTEAFF.

This clonotype was found many times. The chain joins TRBV11-2 to TRBJ2-2; no reliable D call. CDR3 length: 18 residues. Germline lookup yields CDR1 SGHAT and CDR2 FQNNGV. The germline V and J ends were trimmed by 1 base and 6 bases, with 21 bases remaining between them. CDR3: CASSLGPLMRREAGELFF. The CDR3 DNA is TGTGCCAGCAGCTTAGGCCCCCTGATGAGGCGAGAGGCCGGGGAGCTGTTTTTT.

The DNA for the CDR3 is TGCGCCAGCAGCCAAGATACCTCCAGTGCAGATACGCAGTATTTT. It is translated as CASSQDTSSADTQYF. V gene TRBV4-1 combines with J gene TRBJ2-3; D gene uncertain. Germline CDR1 reads MGHRA; CDR2 reads YSYEKL. The CDR3 is 15 residues long. The V end was cut by 0 bases, the J end by 4 bases, with 11 bases between.

CDR3 residues: CATRGTDQSFYEQYF. In DNA, the CDR3 is TGTGCCACCCGGGGCACGGACCAATCTTTCTACGAGCAGTACTTC. The J gene is TRBJ2-7, the V gene TRBV10-3; TRBD1 or TRBD2 may be the D gene (5 bases each). The CDR3 length is 15 residues. Germline V gene sequence: CDR1 ENHRY, CDR2 SYGVKD. V was trimmed by 10 bases and J by 3 bases, leaving 22 bases between them.

The chain couples TRBV28 to TRBJ2-5; D is perhaps TRBD1 (7 bases). Between the trimmed V and J ends, which lost 5 bases and 5 bases, there was a span of 18 bases. Germline V gene data show CDR1 as MDHEN and CDR2 as SYDVKM. The CDR3 sequence is 15 residues long. CDR3: CASSRPAQGGETQYF. The CDR3 nucleotides are TGTGCCAGCAGTCGACCGGCCCAGGGGGGCGAGACCCAGTACTTC. Together with reference TRBV28 and TRBJ2-5, the CDR3 gives the full variable domain: DVKVTQSSRYLVKRTGEKVFLECVQDMDHENMFWYRQDPGLGLRLIYFSYDVKMKEKGDIPEGYSVSREKKERFSLILESASTNQTSMYLCASSRPAQGGETQYFGPGTRLLVL.

J is TRBJ1-6 and V is TRBV7-3; possible D gene TRBD1, 6 bases. Trimming took off 0 bases at V and 8 bases at J, with 8 bases between the two ends. The CDR3 sequence is 14 residues long. Germline assignment: CDR1 SGHTA and CDR2 FQGTGA. CDR3 nucleotides: TGTGCCAGCAGCTTAACGAGGGGGGATTCACCCCTCCACTTT. Amino acids: CASSLTRGDSPLHF.

In regard to this clonotype: This may stem from a read error, because a much larger clone lies one nucleotide away. The chain joins TRBV18 to TRBJ2-1; D unclear. The germline CDR1 and CDR2 sequences are KGHSH and LQKENI. CDR3 length: 13 amino acids. The CDR3 loop reads CASSGKVLDEQSF. CDR3 nucleotide sequence: TGTGCCAGCTCAGGTAAAGTCCTGGATGAGCAGTCCTTC. Filled out from reference TRBV18 and TRBJ2-1, the complete variable domain reads NAGVMQNPRHLVRRRGQEARLRCSPMKGHSHVYWYRQLPEEGLKFMVYLQKENIIDESGMPKERFSAEFPKEGPSILRIQQVVRGDSAAYFCASSGKVLDEQSFGPGTRLTVL.

This clonotype has ten or more counts. The chain recombines TRBV2 with TRBJ1-2; TRBD1 is a possible D gene (6 bases). The germline V gene encodes CDR1 SNHLY and CDR2 FYNNEI. Trimming shortened V by 9 bases and J by 2 bases, and 13 bases separated the two germline ends. The CDR3 consists of 13 residues. Here the CDR3 DNA reads TGTGCCAGAACACAGGGATTCAACTATGGCTACACCTTC. This codes for CARTQGFNYGYTF.

The sample holds many counts of this clonotype. The chain is built from TRBV20-1 and TRBJ2-7; TRBD2 matches 8 bases. J gave up 6 bases and V 7 bases, and 11 bases lay outside the gene matches. Per germline, CDR1 DFQATT and CDR2 SNEGSKA (reference sequence). The CDR3 loop spans 13 amino acids. This chain's CDR3 is CSGSGTSLFEQYF. The CDR3, as DNA: TGCAGTGGCTCCGGGACTAGTCTCTTCGAGCAGTACTTC.

This clonotype was counted ten times or more. The chain carries TRBV18 and TRBJ2-5; D is uncertain. V shed 2 bases and J shed 5 bases, with 9 bases lying between them. CDR3 length: 13 amino acids. Germline CDR1 and CDR2: KGHSH and LQKENI. CDR3 DNA sequence: TGTGCCAGCTCACCAGAAGATCGGGAGACCCAGTACTTC. The encoded protein is CASSPEDRETQYF.

J is TRBJ2-1 and V is TRBV19; no definite D call. V lost 1 base and J lost 8, with 9 bases in between. The CDR3 contains 13 residues. Per germline, CDR1 LNHDA and CDR2 SQIVND (reference sequence). The CDR3: CASSIGQRHEQFF. In nucleotides, the CDR3 is TGTGCCAGTAGTATAGGGCAAAGGCATGAGCAGTTCTTC.